The 13 T cell receptor beta chains reported below all come from one sample, sequenced in a study of CXCR3-negative and CXCR3-positive naive CD8 T cells. Findings of the study overall: CXCR3-positive naive cells had TRB CDR3s that were more hydrophobic than CXCR3-negative naive cells had.

The authors made the TRB cDNA libraries by 5' RACE using UMI labels. TCRdb re-called the 5' RACE reads and catalogs CDR3 proteins one per entry, DNA excluded. The sample spans approximately 90,000 distinct CDR3 sequences; the ten largest clones claim 0.5% to 0.6%. These receptors' targets are unknown. Material: naive CXCR3+ CD8+ T cells from blood. Indicated subset: CD45RO-CCR7+CD27+CD95- naive CD8+ T cells expressing CXCR3 (TNR3+). Receptors originate from a human donor in good health. Some clones in this sample may be carry-over from other donors' samples.

The chain employs TRBV3-1 and TRBJ2-1; TCRdb's D call, TRBD2, is unchecked because there is no DNA. Germline values: CDR1 LGHDT, CDR2 YNNKEL (reference sequence). The CDR3 has 18 amino acids. CDR3 residues: CASSNEYLGGEDNNEQFF.

The chain has TRBV4-2 and TRBJ2-3. This CDR3 spans 11 amino acids. CDR1 LGHNA and CDR2 YNFKEQ come from the germline V gene. The CDR3 sequence: CASSNDAAQYF.

The CDR3 loop is CASSHGQGLNTEAFF. The chain couples TRBV28 to TRBJ1-1; with no DNA, the TCRdb D assignment of TRBD1 cannot be verified. The CDR3 runs to 15 residues. Germline CDR1 and CDR2: MDHEN and SYDVKM.

This sequence joins TRBV5-1 and TRBJ2-5; TCRdb indicates TRBD1, and absent DNA this call remains unverified. Per the germline V gene, CDR1 is SGHRS and CDR2 is YFSETQ. The CDR3 length is 14 residues. CDR3 residues: CASRDRDRGWVQYF.

This rearrangement joins TRBV27 to TRBJ2-7; TCRdb picks TRBD1, but there is no DNA to check that call. Germline CDR1 is MNHEY and CDR2 is SMNVEV (reference sequence). The CDR3 sequence is 11 residues long. The CDR3: CASSSPTVLYF.

The V call is TRBV7-6, the J call TRBJ2-7. Germline V CDR1 and CDR2: SGHVS, FNYEAQ. The CDR3 contains 14 residues. The chain's CDR3 is CASSLDQDSYEQYF. Drawing the rest from reference TRBV7-6 and TRBJ2-7, the complete variable domain is GAGVSQSPRYKVTKRGQDVALRCDPISGHVSLYWYRQALGQGPEFLTYFNYEAQQDKSGLPNDRFSAERPEGSISTLTIQRTEQRDSAMYRCASSLDQDSYEQYFGPGTRLTVT.

The chain couples TRBV5-1 to TRBJ2-7; TCRdb's assignment of TRBD1 cannot be checked, as there is no DNA. Germline CDR1 and CDR2: SGHRS and YFSETQ. The CDR3 totals 15 residues. The CDR3: CASSGRGEKSYEQYF. The whole variable domain, remainder taken from reference TRBV5-1 and TRBJ2-7, is KAGVTQTPRYLIKTRGQQVTLSCSPISGHRSVSWYQQTPGQGLQFLFEYFSETQRNKGNFPGRFSGRQFSNSRSEMNVSTLELGDSALYLCASSGRGEKSYEQYFGPGTRLTVT.

The genes are TRBV20-1 and TRBJ2-1. Germline V gives CDR1 DFQATT, CDR2 SNEGSKA (reference sequence). The CDR3 consists of 13 residues. The CDR3 region is CSASEGPYNEQFF.

This chain joins TRBV4-1 and TRBJ2-6. Per germline, CDR1 MGHRA and CDR2 YSYEKL. The CDR3 is made up of 16 amino acids. CDR3 sequence reads: CASSQVLTSGANVLTF.

CDR3 protein: CASSLLDNYSNQPQHF. The gene calls are TRBV28 and TRBJ1-5; the TCRdb D gene call, TRBD1, has no DNA to confirm it. The CDR3 extends over 16 amino acids. Germline V gene lookup returns CDR1 MDHEN and CDR2 SYDVKM.

The V gene is TRBV28, the J gene TRBJ2-7; the TCRdb call, TRBD1, lacks DNA for checking. The germline CDR1 and CDR2 sequences are MDHEN and SYDVKM. The CDR3 is 16 residues long. The CDR3 loop is CASSPLYRDISYEQYF.

The V and J genes are TRBV6-1 and TRBJ2-5; TCRdb indicates TRBD1, and absent DNA this call remains unverified. This CDR3 is 14 amino acids long. Germline V gene data show CDR1 as MNHNS and CDR2 as SASEGT. CDR3 sequence: CASSVSPSKETQYF.

The J gene is TRBJ2-5, the V gene TRBV28; TCRdb names TRBD2, which stays unverified in the absence of DNA. The CDR3 has 16 residues. Germline CDR1 reads MDHEN; CDR2 reads SYDVKM. The CDR3 is CASTSPWSGRQETQYF.